The present TCR beta chain was sequenced within a study of cytomegalovirus exposure and HLA in healthy donors. Findings of the study overall: A later analysis reportedly found fewer N-insertions in an Asian-associated ancestry cluster than the roughly 730-donor mean. Presence/absence analysis assumed near-uniform sequencing depth across donors. Later analysis associated a missense DCLRE1C variant with TCR beta V- and J-gene trimming.

For this clone: Its cognate antigen is unknown.

Donors sampled were nominally healthy, though unrecorded immune exposures were likely. The PCR had 60 Vbeta and 13 Jbeta primers. Produced via immunoSEQ multiplex PCR; TCRdb's table is partial and in-frame only. This table has some 190,000 clones, around four fifths appearing once. Trimming left V 6 bases short and J 6 bases short, with 23 bases between. This CDR3 has 17 residues. Germline lookup yields CDR1 MDHEN and CDR2 SYDVKM. The chain is built from TRBV28 and TRBJ2-2, with D possibly being TRBD2 (6 bases). This clonotype was obtained from a man aged 40-49 years in good health and CMV-seropositive. What was sequenced was PBMCs. The CDR3 here is CASREDQRAPSAGELFF. Here the CDR3 DNA reads TGTGCCAGCAGGGAAGACCAGCGGGCCCCGAGTGCCGGGGAGCTGTTTTTT.